This entry is about one T cell receptor beta chain. This entry belongs to a study of blood T cell repertoires in COVID-19. The overall study: Some COVID-19 samples were acute and others convalescent; all came from the United States, Italy and Spain.

Profiled with immunoSEQ multiplex PCR; TCRdb holds only in-frame clones, not every one. This table holds 410,000 or so clones, 89% found once. Recruited during active infection, patients (from Seattle) were subsequently followed longitudinally. This clonotype was sampled from a woman aged 40 to 50 with COVID-19, enrolled during active disease. The sequencing sample was made of peripheral blood.

Here the CDR3 reads CASSHPDRLYGYTF. In DNA, the CDR3 is TGTGCCAGCAGCCACCCTGACAGGCTTTATGGCTACACCTTC. The gene calls are TRBV5-6 and TRBJ1-2; D possibly corresponds to TRBD1 (6 bases). V was trimmed by 4 bases and J by 5 bases, leaving 15 bases between them. Germline-derived CDR1 and CDR2 are SGHDT and YYEEEE. There are 14 residues in the CDR3.